The 11 T cell receptor beta chains below all came from one sample that was sequenced in a study of Tregs in tolerant kidney transplant recipients. Clones were sequenced by immunoSEQ multiplex PCR, and TCRdb holds only the in-frame ones, with some missing. The table for this sample gives roughly 32,000 clones. Here the sequenced sample was CD8+ T cells from blood, taken before the transplant. Receptor source: a human donor who received a combined kidney and bone marrow transplant.

Concerning this clone itself: The read terminates 3 residues before the CDR3 end, so the remaining end is supplied by the germline J gene. V is TRBV2 and J is TRBJ1-1, with 7 bases lining up with TRBD1. V trimming: 10 bases; J trimming: 1 base; junction bases outside the gene matches: 3. CDR1 and CDR2 from the germline V gene are SNHLY and FYNNEI. CDR3 length equals 12 residues. The covered CDR3 bases are TGTGCCACGACAGGGAAGAACACTGAA. It codes for CATTGKNTE. The entire CDR3 protein is CATTGKNTEAFF.

Worth noting for this clone: Read sequence stops 3 residues before the CDR3 end, and the germline J gene provides the missing end. This sequence joins TRBV7-2 and TRBJ2-7; 10 bases match TRBD2. Germline-derived CDR1 and CDR2 are SGHTA and FQGNSA. CDR3 length: 15 residues. After removal of 5 bases from V and 3 bases from J, the junction contained 7 bases not matched to a gene. Partial CDR3 DNA: TGTGCCAGCAGCGGGGCCGGGACTAGCGTCTACGAG. This codes for CASSGAGTSVYE. The whole CDR3 reads CASSGAGTSVYEQYF.

With regard to this clone: Read data end 3 residues before the CDR3 end; the end is taken from the germline J gene. The rearrangement joins TRBV11-2 to TRBJ2-3, with D possibly TRBD2 on 5 matching bases. CDR1 and CDR2 from the germline V gene are SGHAT and FQNNGV. CDR3 length: 15 amino acids. The V end was cut by 8 bases, the J end by 4 bases, with 19 bases between. The part of the CDR3 DNA that was read is TGTGCCAGCCTATTAGGCCCGGGGAGTCCAGATACG. Translating it yields CASLLGPGSPDT. The CDR3 reads in full as CASLLGPGSPDTQYF.

With regard to this clone: The CDR3 end is not reached by the read, which stops 3 residues before it; the germline J gene fills it in. The chain has TRBV7-9 and TRBJ2-7; TRBD2 might be the D (5 bases). Germline V gene sequence: CDR1 SEHNR, CDR2 FQNEAQ (reference sequence). V lost 3 bases and J 1 base, leaving 13 bases between the germline ends. CDR3 length equals 15 residues. CDR3 protein: CASSFGEASSYEQYF. The CDR3 bases that were read are TGTGCCAGCAGCTTCGGGGAAGCCTCATCCTACGAG.

With respect to this clone: The read ends 3 residues before the CDR3 terminus; that terminus is restored from the germline J gene. The genes are TRBV4-1 and TRBJ1-1, with D perhaps matching TRBD1 (6 bases). The V end lost 6 bases, the J end lost 5 bases, and 13 bases lay between the germline ends. CDR3 length: 13 amino acids. CDR1 MGHRA and CDR2 YSYEKL come from the germline V gene. This CDR3 reads CASRNTGRTEAFF. The part of the CDR3 DNA that was read is TGCGCCAGCAGAAATACAGGGAGGACTGAA.

Concerning this clone: Read data end 3 residues before the CDR3 end; the end is taken from the germline J gene. This sequence joins TRBV13 and TRBJ2-7, with 8 bases aligning to TRBD1. The CDR3 covers 18 residues. Germline values: CDR1 PRHDT, CDR2 FYEKMQ (reference sequence). Trimming at V came to 4 bases and at J to 6 bases, leaving 20 bases not matched to a gene. The CDR3 sequence: CASSSKKPGGGSYGEQYF. Partial CDR3 DNA: TGTGCCAGCAGCTCCAAAAAGCCAGGGGGCGGTTCCTATGGCGAG.

To note about this clone: The read gets to within 3 residues of the CDR3 end, and the germline J gene fills in the rest. The V and J genes are TRBV2 and TRBJ1-2, with TRBD1 matching over 8 bases. The CDR3 totals 12 residues. Germline lookup yields CDR1 SNHLY and CDR2 FYNNEI. The CDR3 reads CASGRGQEGYTF. Incomplete CDR3 DNA: TGTGCCAGCGGCAGGGGGCAAGAGGGC. Full variable domain (outside the CDR3, taken from reference TRBV2 and TRBJ1-2): EPEVTQTPSHQVTQMGQEVILRCVPISNHLYFYWYRQILGQKVEFLVSFYNNEISEKSEIFDDQFSVERPDGSNFTLKIRSTKLEDSAMYFCASGRGQEGYTFGSGTRLTVV.

Note on this clone: The read gets to within 3 residues of the CDR3 end, and the germline J gene fills in the rest. The V call is TRBV2, the J call TRBJ2-4; D uncertain. The CDR3 loop spans 13 amino acids. In germline, CDR1 is SNHLY, CDR2 FYNNEI. V gave up 7 bases and J gave up 4 bases, with 11 bases separating them. The CDR3 bases that were read are TGTGCCAGCATCGGCGGAAGAAAAAACATT. Translating gives CASIGGRKNI. The CDR3 as a whole reads CASIGGRKNIQYF.

As regards this clone: The read comes to an end 3 residues before the CDR3 does, leaving the germline J gene to fill in the end. The genes are TRBV6-1 and TRBJ2-5; D is uncertain. CDR3 length equals 12 residues. The germline V gene encodes CDR1 MNHNS and CDR2 SASEGT. The V end was cut by 3 bases, the J end by 6 bases, with 8 bases between. The CDR3 reads CASSDYLQTQYF. The part of the CDR3 DNA that was read is TGTGCCAGCAGTGACTACCTCCAGACC.

With respect to this clone: The CDR3 end falls 3 residues outside the read, so it is completed with the germline J gene. The genes are TRBV30 and TRBJ2-7, with D possibly being TRBD2 (5 bases). The CDR3 loop spans 12 amino acids. Germline assignment: CDR1 GTSNPN and CDR2 SVGIG (reference sequence). V shed 7 bases and J shed 2 bases, with 12 bases lying between them. CDR3 bases read: TGTGCCTTCAATAGCGCAGCCTACGAG. This codes for CAFNSAAYE. The CDR3 in full is CAFNSAAYEQYF.

To note about this clone: The read terminates 3 residues before the CDR3 end, so the remaining end is supplied by the germline J gene. V usage is TRBV2 and J usage is TRBJ1-2; D gene ambiguous. The germline V gene encodes CDR1 SNHLY and CDR2 FYNNEI. This CDR3 has 11 residues. CDR3 in amino acids: CASISAAGYTF. CDR3 DNA (partial): TGTGCCAGCATCTCAGCCGCGGGT. Filled out from reference TRBV2 and TRBJ1-2, the complete variable domain reads EPEVTQTPSHQVTQMGQEVILRCVPISNHLYFYWYRQILGQKVEFLVSFYNNEISEKSEIFDDQFSVERPDGSNFTLKIRSTKLEDSAMYFCASISAAGYTFGSGTRLTVV.